Here is one TCR beta chain with its context. The antigen is undetermined. This specimen belongs to a study of CD8+ T cells in alopecia areata. The sample's treatment: oral pan-JAK inhibitor, 5-10 mg twice daily. Patients with alopecia areata provided lesional scalp punch biopsies as well as peripheral blood. Per the germline V gene, CDR1 is GTSNPN and CDR2 is SVGIG (reference sequence). V was clipped by 0 bases and J by 10 bases, with 7 bases between them. The CDR3 covers 12 residues. The sequencing template was cDNA reverse transcribed from extracted RNA. This table comes from immunoSEQ multiplex PCR, and its TCRdb copy is limited to in-frame clones, with some not included. The table shows under 200,000 clones, with approximately 65% occurring only once. General study results and limits: The study found tofacitinib significantly decreased scalp clonality and expanded CD8+ clones among the top 100. Throughout tofacitinib, many expanded lesional clones continued to persist in scalp and blood. An increase in clonality over normal scalp was evident in lesional scalp, especially alopecia totalis/universalis.

This chain connects TRBV30 to TRBJ1-6; D gene uncertain. The source of this sequence is a human donor with alopecia areata. The sample consisted of CD4+ T cells sorted from blood, taken at week 4, from a patient treated with tofacitinib. Here the CDR3 reads CAWSVQASPLHF. CDR3 nucleotides: TGTGCCTGGAGTGTCCAGGCCTCACCCCTCCACTTT.